This T cell receptor (beta chain) was found in a study of response to subunit inactivated influenza vaccine. Trimming took 6 bases from V and 7 from J, leaving 19 bases between them. The CDR3 runs 13 residues. The germline CDR1 and CDR2 sequences are SQVTM and ANQGSEA. This clonotype was detected many times. TCRdb reprocessed the RT-PCR reads via MiXCR and lists one record per CDR3 protein. The data show about 650,000 distinct CDR3 sequences, more than 15% seen once. The TCR sequence derives from a man aged 45-65 years who received an inactivated influenza vaccine. This rearrangement joins TRBV29-1 to TRBJ2-7, with D perhaps matching TRBD2 (5 bases). Sequencing used PBMCs from blood, obtained roughly 12 days after vaccination. The CDR3 region has the DNA TGCAGCGTAGCGGCTCTCCCCGGGTGGGAGCAGTACTTC. Translation gives CSVAALPGWEQYF.